These 23 T cell receptor beta chains came from one sample sequenced in a study of CD4 and CD8 cells across lung adenocarcinoma regions. TCRdb reprocessed the PCR reads via MiXCR and lists one record per CDR3 protein. The data hold about 4,800 distinct CDR3 sequences, with about 45% observed a single time. Sequencing was done on a sample of CD4+ T cells from the margin of a lung tumor. Receptors were obtained from a female donor with lung adenocarcinoma. The CD4 and CD8 labels of this study may be unreliable.

The chain recombines TRBV12-3 or TRBV12-4 with TRBJ2-3; D may be TRBD2 (5 bases). The ends were cut back, 5 bases at V and 5 bases at J, with 14 bases in the middle. The CDR3 covers 14 residues. The CDR3 reads CASSPGSAQDTQYF. The CDR3 nucleotides read TGTGCCAGCAGTCCGGGAAGTGCCCAAGATACGCAGTATTTT.

The rearrangement links TRBV7-8 to TRBJ2-1; TRBD2 matches 9 bases. The junction had 12 bases not matched to a gene; V was cut back by 5 bases and J by 10 bases. Germline V gene data show CDR1 as SGHVS and CDR2 as FQNEAQ. The CDR3 spans 15 residues. The CDR3 loop reads CASSARLAEAYEQFF. The CDR3 DNA sequence: TGTGCCAGCAGCGCCCGACTAGCGGAAGCGTACGAGCAGTTCTTC.

This clonotype is large (0.1 to 1%). This CDR3 is CASSRTSGTDTQYF. The CDR3 DNA reads TGTGCCAGCAGCCGGACTAGCGGCACAGATACGCAGTATTTT. The chain couples TRBV6-5 to TRBJ2-3; 9 nucleotides match TRBD2. From germline, CDR1 is MNHEY and CDR2 SVGAGI. Unmatched junction bases numbered 2, after V lost 6 bases and J lost 1 base. The CDR3 loop spans 14 amino acids.

This clonotype appeared a few times. CDR3 nucleotide sequence: TGTGCCAGCAGTCCGGGTCTAGCCTACCCCCCGACGAGATACCAAGAGACCCAGTACTTC. Translating gives CASSPGLAYPPTRYQETQYF. This rearrangement joins TRBV5-4 to TRBJ2-5, with D possibly TRBD2 on 5 matching bases. CDR1 is SGHNT, CDR2 YYREEE, per germline (reference sequence). The CDR3 totals 20 residues. Trimming removed 5 bases from V and 0 bases from J, with 29 bases in between.

This clonotype was counted a few times. The rearrangement joins TRBV27 to TRBJ2-1, with 7 nucleotides matching TRBD2. The assigned J gene may be wrong: the sequence end matches TRBJ2-7 better. Germline V gene lookup returns CDR1 MNHEY and CDR2 SMNVEV (reference sequence). The CDR3 length is 13 residues. In DNA form, the CDR3 reads TGTGCCAGCAGTTACTCTAGCGGTGGGGAGCAGTACTTC. Translated: CASSYSSGGEQYF.

J is TRBJ2-1 and V is TRBV6-1; possibly TRBD2 for D (6 bases). The CDR3 has 13 residues. Deletions cut 4 bases from V and 7 bases from J, with 11 bases between. Germline V CDR1 and CDR2: MNHNS, SASEGT. The CDR3 DNA is TGTGCCAGCAGTGCCCCCGGAGGGAATGAGCAGTTCTTC. Its translation is CASSAPGGNEQFF.

This clonotype was counted many times. The chain employs TRBV7-6 and TRBJ2-1; D is unresolved. This CDR3 contains 13 residues. The germline V gene encodes CDR1 SGHVS and CDR2 FNYEAQ. Trimming removed 2 bases at V and 5 bases at J, with 7 bases between. The CDR3 is CASSLREDNEQFF. The CDR3 nucleotides are TGTGCCAGCAGCTTACGCGAAGACAATGAGCAGTTCTTC.

This clonotype was recorded a few times. The rearrangement links TRBV6-5 to TRBJ2-1; D is unclear. Near its end, the DNA agrees better with TRBJ2-5, so the J call may be wrong. Per germline, CDR1 MNHEY and CDR2 SVGAGI. The CDR3 spans 13 residues. The CDR3 protein is CASSPQRTETQYF. The CDR3 DNA sequence: TGTGCCAGCAGCCCGCAACGGACAGAGACCCAGTACTTC.

The gene calls are TRBV6-1 and TRBJ1-2; 7 positions match TRBD1. J lost 3 bases, V lost 2 bases, and 6 bases had no gene match. CDR3 length: 15 residues. CDR1 and CDR2 (germline): MNHNS, SASEGT. The CDR3 protein is CASSETGEAYYGYTF. In DNA form, the CDR3 reads TGTGCCAGCAGTGAAACAGGGGAAGCCTACTATGGCTACACCTTC.

This clonotype was seen just once. J is TRBJ2-1 and V is TRBV6-1; D is undetermined. Germline CDR1 reads MNHNS; CDR2 reads SASEGT. V was pared by 0 bases and J by 7 bases, with 7 bases between. This CDR3 has 13 residues. The CDR3, as DNA: TGTGCCAGCAGTGAAGCCCACTGGAATGAGCAGTTCTTC. As protein: CASSEAHWNEQFF.

Points on this clonotype: The junction departs from the called germline gene at one end, perhaps through a read error. The chain has TRBV11-2 and TRBJ2-5; 9 nucleotides match TRBD2. This CDR3 region has 14 residues. The germline CDR1 and CDR2 sequences are SGHAT and FQNNGV. The CDR3 DNA is TGTGCGGGCAGCGGGGGGATGGGCGTAGAGGCCCAGTACTTT. It yields the protein CAGSGGMGVEAQYF.

By sample share, this clonotype is large. The J gene is TRBJ2-1, the V gene TRBV12-3 or TRBV12-4; 8 positions agree with TRBD2. This CDR3 comprises 16 residues. J lost 5 bases, V lost 2 bases, and 8 bases had no gene match. CDR3 bases: TGTGCCAGCAGTTTAATAGCGGGATCGTGGGACAATGAGCAGTTCTTC. Its translation: CASSLIAGSWDNEQFF.

V and J are TRBV10-1 and TRBJ2-3; 16 bases line up with TRBD2. This CDR3 comprises 17 residues. CDR1 and CDR2 from the germline V gene are WNHNN and SYGVQD (reference sequence). V lost 3 bases, J lost 4 bases, and 4 bases stayed unmatched. In nucleotides, the CDR3 is TGCGCCAGCAGTGACCGGGGACTAGCGGGAGGGGCAGATACGCAGTATTTT. It specifies CASSDRGLAGGADTQYF.

The chain has TRBV6-1 and TRBJ1-1, with D possibly TRBD1 on 5 matching bases. The CDR3 runs to 14 residues. Germline V gene sequence: CDR1 MNHNS, CDR2 SASEGT. The V gene lost 1 base and the J gene lost 5 bases, with 11 bases spanning the gap. The CDR3 here is CASSEEGGETEAFF. For the CDR3, the DNA is TGTGCCAGCAGTGAAGAAGGAGGGGAGACTGAAGCTTTCTTT.

The V call is TRBV6-1, the J call TRBJ2-3; 10 bases fit TRBD2. Per germline, CDR1 MNHNS and CDR2 SASEGT. There are 15 residues in the CDR3. Unmatched junction bases numbered 4, after V lost 0 bases and J lost 7 bases. CDR3 in DNA: TGTGCCAGCAGTGAAGCTAGCGGGGGGACGAATACGCAGTATTTT. It codes for CASSEASGGTNTQYF.

This clonotype is termed medium-sized. The rearrangement joins TRBV11-1 to TRBJ2-2; no clear D. Germline loops: CDR1 SGHAT, CDR2 FQDESV (reference sequence). The CDR3 is 13 amino acids. V was cut by 10 bases and J by 0 bases, with 9 bases left in between. The CDR3 loop is CAKTTTNTGELFF. DNA for the CDR3: TGTGCCAAGACGACAACGAACACCGGGGAGCTGTTTTTT.

The table lists this clonotype with a few counts. This may come from a read error, since a much larger clone is one base off. The V gene is TRBV6-1, the J gene TRBJ2-1, with D maybe TRBD2 (5 bases). The CDR3 totals 16 residues. The ends were cut back, 1 base at V and 10 bases at J, with 20 bases in the middle. Germline loops: CDR1 MNHNS, CDR2 SASEGT. CDR3 nucleotides: TGTGCCAGCAGTGAAGTCGGATCGGCGGGCCCCTACGAGCAGTTCTTC. This gives the protein CASSEVGSAGPYEQFF.

This rearrangement joins TRBV12-3 or TRBV12-4 to TRBJ2-1; the D gene is possibly TRBD2 (7 bases). V dropped 4 bases and J dropped 8 bases, with 24 bases sitting between them. The length of the CDR3 is 17 residues. CDR3 in DNA: TGTGCCAGCAGTTCCGGGCGGGGGCCGCGGGCTACGGATGAGCAGTTCTTC. Its translation is CASSSGRGPRATDEQFF.

CDR3 sequence reads: CASSQDYGATQYF. For the CDR3, the DNA is TGTGCCAGCAGCCAAGATTACGGGGCCACGCAGTATTTT. The rearrangement joins TRBV14 to TRBJ2-3; D could derive from TRBD1 or TRBD2 (5 bases each). Germline-derived CDR1 and CDR2 are SGHDN and FVKESK. The germline V and J ends were trimmed by 0 bases and 9 bases, with 10 bases remaining between them. The CDR3 extends over 13 amino acids.

This chain joins TRBV20-1 and TRBJ2-1; 12 nucleotides agree with TRBD2. Germline lookup yields CDR1 DFQATT and CDR2 SNEGSKA (reference sequence). The V and J ends lost 4 bases and 2 bases, in that order; junction bases with no gene match: 3. The CDR3 covers 15 residues. Here the CDR3 DNA reads TGCAGTGCTATTCCTAGCGGGAGGGCCTACAATGAGCAGTTCTTC. Protein sequence: CSAIPSGRAYNEQFF.

The rearrangement uses TRBV27 and TRBJ2-2; no clear D. With 5 bases removed from V and 0 bases from J, the gap between germline ends came to 25 bases. CDR3 length: 20 amino acids. The germline V gene has CDR1 MNHEY and CDR2 SMNVEV (reference sequence). CDR3 sequence reads: CASSRTEKLPWISNTGELFF. CDR3 DNA sequence: TGTGCCAGCAGTCGAACCGAAAAGCTTCCCTGGATTTCGAACACCGGGGAGCTGTTTTTT.

Concerning this clonotype: A single base separates this from a much larger clone, so it may be a read error. CDR3 sequence reads: CTRSPGRFYEQYF. The CDR3 DNA reads TGTACCAGAAGCCCCGGACGGTTCTACGAGCAGTACTTC. The rearrangement links TRBV5-3 to TRBJ2-1; D uncertain. Near its end, the DNA agrees better with TRBJ2-7, so the J call may be wrong. TRBV5-3 is an ORF for which the function is uncertain. This CDR3 has 13 amino acids.

About this clonotype itself: Germline and junction disagree at one end, which may indicate a read error. The J gene is TRBJ2-3, the V gene TRBV11-2; D perhaps matches TRBD1 (5 bases). The CDR3 loop spans 11 amino acids. CDR1 is SGHAT, CDR2 FQNNGV, per germline. The CDR3, as DNA: TGTGGGGGCACAGGCAAAGATACCCAGTATTTT. It codes for CGGTGKDTQYF.